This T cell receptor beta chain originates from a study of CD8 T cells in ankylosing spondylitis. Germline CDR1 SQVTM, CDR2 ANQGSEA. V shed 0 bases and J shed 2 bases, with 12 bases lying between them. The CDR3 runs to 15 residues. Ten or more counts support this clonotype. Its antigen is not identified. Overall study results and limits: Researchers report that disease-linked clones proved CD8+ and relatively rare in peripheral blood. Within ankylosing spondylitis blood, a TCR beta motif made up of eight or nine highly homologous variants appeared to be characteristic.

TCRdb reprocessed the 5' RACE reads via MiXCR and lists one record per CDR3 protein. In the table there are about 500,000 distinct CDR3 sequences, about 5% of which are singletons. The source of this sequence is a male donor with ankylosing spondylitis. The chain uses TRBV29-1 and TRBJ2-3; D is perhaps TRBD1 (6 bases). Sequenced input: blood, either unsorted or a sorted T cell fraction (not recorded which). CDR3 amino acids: CSVEEDSGFTDTQYF. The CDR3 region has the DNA TGCAGCGTTGAAGAGGACAGTGGGTTCACAGATACGCAGTATTTT.